Sequencing of this T cell receptor beta chain was carried out in a study of shared clonotypes between healthy human individuals. Trimming left V 5 bases short and J 4 bases short, with 17 bases between. The CDR3 spans 15 residues. Per germline, CDR1 SGHAT and CDR2 FQNNGV. Using immunoSEQ multiplex PCR, the repertoire was profiled, and TCRdb retains in-frame clones only, with some absent. The top ten clones hold roughly 1.5% of a sample with about a million clones, roughly 75% of them seen once. The source of this sequence is a man younger than 35 in good health. Source material: memory CD4+ T cells sorted from blood. Subset denoted: CD45RA-negative fraction. This chain links TRBV11-2 with TRBJ1-2, with no clear D. CDR3 residues: CASSPSAVAGYGYTF. The CDR3 DNA reads TGTGCCAGCAGCCCATCAGCGGTGGCAGGCTATGGCTACACCTTC.